This TCR beta chain emerged from a study of cytomegalovirus exposure and HLA in healthy donors. The CDR3 totals 13 residues. CDR1 is MNHNS and CDR2 is SASEGT in the germline V gene. V was clipped by 2 bases and J by 11 bases, with 15 bases between them. PCR was performed using 60 Vbeta and 13 Jbeta primers. Source study methods: Approximately 12 million of around 85 million unique TCR beta chains were shared, per a later count. This table comes from immunoSEQ multiplex PCR, and its TCRdb copy is limited to in-frame clones, with some not included. From that table come the V and J calls and clone size; the DNA was used to work out D and trimming. Among 150,000 or so clones listed, under 80% were seen once. This clone was seen only a few times. Its antigen is not identified. Study outcomes and limitations: Common viral pathogens seemed, in a later analysis, to connect with several of the most significant clusters.

The sample comprised PBMCs. The chain joins TRBV6-1 to TRBJ1-1; D not resolved. The receptor comes from a man younger than 40 in good health and CMV-seronegative. Written as DNA, the CDR3 is TGTGCCAGCAGTGAAAGCATCTCGGGTCGGGCTTTCTTT. It codes for CASSESISGRAFF.